This TCR beta chain was identified in a study of T cell responses to AZD1222 COVID-19 vaccine (dated by TCRdb to 2020 to 2023). Regarding the complete study: A total of just over 230 trial participants underwent TCR sequencing, of whom 207 received two doses of AZD1222 and about 25 received two doses of the MenACWY control vaccine. Trial participants were enrolled by age into 18-55, 56-69 and 70-plus year subgroups, with around 150, 28 and 57 TCR-sequenced participants respectively. Paper-wide results and their limitations: Spike-specific TCR breadth and depth rose significantly after two AZD1222 doses compared with day 0 and with MenACWY recipients. Conclusions about previously exposed vaccinees are limited because only five to seven AZD1222 recipients were SARS-CoV-2 seropositive at baseline. Because no day 14 peak-response samples were available, repertoires were characterized only after the peak T cell response. The whole spike protein was spanned by vaccine-associated CD4 TCRs, and dominant responses were seen in regions 160-218 and 743-854. Participants were mostly white British, with more females than males. The authors suggested clonal diversity may have been underestimated. The 56-69-year group was small, and its depth increase did not reach significance, likely because of low power. Reportedly, close to half of the unique spike-specific TCRs recognized epitopes lying outside the regions that are mutated in the B.1.351 and B.1.1.7 variants.

The CDR3 sequence holds 12 residues, the cysteine and phenylalanine included. Only the CDR3 DNA is retained, 36 bases long and in frame from the first base. CDR1 GTSNPN and CDR2 SVGIG are derived from the germline V gene (reference sequence). V is shortened by 5 bases, J by 7 bases, and the region joining them spans 14 bases. Concerning this clone: It lacks a known antigen. Nothing much larger sits one base from this clone, and base qualities are not available.

This specimen's time point label, per the study, means: about 28 days (+/-7) after the second vaccine dose. AZD1222 recipients with second doses at about 4 weeks or about 12 weeks were pooled, because spike-specific TCR depth and breadth did not differ between schedules. The vaccinee samples were drawn from two UK trials, COV001 and COV002, one of which was a single-blind randomized controlled phase 2/3 trial testing AZD1222 (ChAdOx1 nCoV-19) in healthy adults. For TCRbeta chain sequencing, PBMC samples were collected from trial participants at day 0 and at day 28 after the second dose. The CDR3 regions of human TCRbeta chains were subjected to immunosequencing. In the authors' own workflow: TCRs in the repertoires were matched against a reference library of SARS-CoV-2-specific TCRs that had been generated with the MIRA antigen-specificity platform. Breadth meant the fraction of unique TCRs that were SARS-CoV-2-associated, whereas depth meant the fraction of total T cells that were SARS-CoV-2-associated. Using the MIRA data, each spike-specific TCR was mapped to the spike region that the TCR reacts to and placed in a CD4 or CD8 class. Log10-transformed breadth and depth values were compared by one-way ANOVA with Sidak's multiple comparisons tests. In its TCRdb copy, this immuneACCESS table keeps in-frame sequences only and misses some clones. Where compared with another copy, unresolved V genes explain less than half of these, and the others have no known cause. Clone size and the V and J calls come from that table; the DNA yielded D and trimming. The sample yields 100,000 to 150,000 clones; 91% were counted once. The ten top clones hold 1.9% of the sample.

The origin of this receptor is an adult who received the AZD1222 COVID-19 vaccine. The rearrangement joined TRBV30 to TRBJ1-2, with a weak D call of TRBD1 (6 bases match). This specimen consisted of peripheral blood, obtained 28 days after the second AZD1222 dose. The encoded CDR3 is CAWDGTLLGYTF. The sequenced DNA: TGTGCCTGGGACGGGACATTACTTGGCTACACCTTC.